The 18 T cell receptor beta chains listed next were all sequenced from one sample in a study of shared clonotypes between healthy human individuals. CD45RO-negative cells were positively selected for CCR7, leaving out terminally differentiated effector memory CD45RA+ cells. TCRdb keeps only in-frame clones here, not all; method: immunoSEQ multiplex PCR. The sample lists some 800,000 clones, more than 85% occurring once. Specimen: naive CD8+ T cells sorted from blood. The receptors were gathered from a man aged 25 to 45 in good health.

This sequence joins TRBV11-2 and TRBJ2-1, with 7 bases fitting TRBD2. Per germline, CDR1 SGHAT and CDR2 FQNNGV. V lost 5 bases and J lost 9; bases outside the gene matches: 4. The CDR3 consists of 12 residues. The CDR3 coding sequence is TGTGCCAGCAGCGGACTAGGCGGTGAGCAGTTCTTC. It specifies CASSGLGGEQFF.

This chain links TRBV7-8 with TRBJ1-1, with 8 bases aligning to TRBD1. Germline CDR1 reads SGHVS; CDR2 reads FQNEAQ. CDR3 length equals 15 residues. The ends lost 7 bases at V and 4 bases at J; junction bases unmatched: 11. CDR3 amino acids: CASNLGGQGSTEAFF. CDR3 bases: TGTGCCAGCAACCTGGGCGGACAGGGAAGCACTGAAGCTTTCTTT.

The rearrangement links TRBV6-5 to TRBJ1-2; weak D call: TRBD1 (5 bases). The CDR3 totals 11 residues. CDR1 MNHEY and CDR2 SVGAGI come from the germline V gene. The V end was cut by 9 bases, the J end by 2 bases, with 7 bases between. The CDR3 region has the DNA TGTGCCAGTAGACAGAACTATGGCTACACCTTC. Translation gives CASRQNYGYTF.

V and J are TRBV13 and TRBJ2-1, with TRBD2 identical over 10 bases. The CDR3 consists of 15 residues. The ends lost 2 bases at V and 5 bases at J; junction bases unmatched: 3. Germline assignment: CDR1 PRHDT and CDR2 FYEKMQ (reference sequence). CDR3 in amino acids: CASSLRLAGDNEQFF. CDR3 DNA sequence: TGTGCCAGCAGCTTAAGGCTAGCGGGGGACAATGAGCAGTTCTTC.

The V gene is TRBV2, the J gene TRBJ2-5, with 10 bases that match TRBD2. Germline trimming cut 6 bases from V and 5 bases from J; bases unmatched to any gene: 12. CDR1 and CDR2 from the germline V gene are SNHLY and FYNNEI. This CDR3 is built from 16 residues. CDR3 sequence reads: CASSPSGSRAVETQYF. In nucleotides, the CDR3 is TGTGCCAGCAGCCCTAGCGGGAGTCGGGCAGTCGAGACCCAGTACTTC.

CDR3 in amino acids: CASSAYQQTNTEAFF. Here the CDR3 DNA reads TGTGCCAGCAGTGCCTACCAACAAACGAACACTGAAGCTTTCTTT. This rearrangement joins TRBV6-6 to TRBJ1-1; D is unclear. V was pared by 5 bases and J by 1 base, with 14 bases between. Germline V lookup: CDR1 MNHNY, CDR2 SVGAGI (reference sequence). The CDR3 covers 15 residues.

The chain recombines TRBV7-2 with TRBJ2-7; TRBD1 aligns across 8 bases. From germline, CDR1 is SGHTA and CDR2 FQGNSA. The V and J ends lost 0 bases and 3 bases, in that order; junction bases with no gene match: 1. The CDR3 has 14 residues. CDR3 in amino acids: CASSLADRVYEQYF. CDR3 DNA sequence: TGTGCCAGCAGCTTAGCGGACAGGGTCTACGAGCAGTACTTC.

This chain joins TRBV7-9 and TRBJ2-1; D not certain. Per the germline V gene, CDR1 is SEHNR and CDR2 is FQNEAQ (reference sequence). The length of the CDR3 is 17 residues. The germline V and J ends were trimmed by 4 bases and 6 bases, with 22 bases remaining between them. The CDR3, as DNA: TGTGCCAGCAGCTCGTCGATTAACCAGCGTTATTTCAATGAGCAGTTCTTC. As protein: CASSSSINQRYFNEQFF.

CDR3 in DNA: TGTGCCAGTAACAGGGATTATAACTACAATGAGCAGTTCTTC. It is translated as CASNRDYNYNEQFF. The chain has TRBV19 and TRBJ2-1, with D maybe TRBD1 (6 bases). CDR3 length: 14 amino acids. The germline V gene has CDR1 LNHDA and CDR2 SQIVND (reference sequence). With 7 bases removed from V and 3 bases from J, the gap between germline ends came to 13 bases. Full variable domain (remainder filled in from reference TRBV19 and TRBJ2-1): DGGITQSPKYLFRKEGQNVTLSCEQNLNHDAMYWYRQDPGQGLRLIYYSQIVNDFQKGDIAEGYSVSREKKESFPLTVTSAQKNPTAFYLCASNRDYNYNEQFFGPGTRLTVL.

This clone was observed a handful of times. The chain couples TRBV10-3 to TRBJ2-7, with no clear D. Between the trimmed V and J ends, which lost 4 bases and 3 bases, there was a span of 7 bases. CDR1 ENHRY and CDR2 SYGVKD come from the germline V gene. The CDR3 is 12 amino acids. DNA of the CDR3: TGTGCCATCAGTGCGGAGCTCTACGAGCAGTACTTC. Translated, it gives CAISAELYEQYF.

This chain links TRBV10-3 with TRBJ2-5; D is possibly TRBD2 (6 bases). Trimming took 4 bases from V and 5 from J, leaving 8 bases between them. The CDR3 consists of 12 residues. The germline V gene has CDR1 ENHRY and CDR2 SYGVKD. CDR3 coding DNA: TGTGCCATCAGTGCTAGCGCCGAGACCCAGTACTTC. Encoded protein: CAISASAETQYF.

Here the CDR3 reads CASSSLVTSGGNNEQFF. The CDR3 DNA reads TGTGCCAGCAGCTCCCTGGTGACTAGCGGGGGAAACAATGAGCAGTTCTTC. The genes are TRBV7-6 and TRBJ2-1, with 12 bases matching TRBD2. Trimming took 4 bases from V and 5 from J; bases not matched to a gene: 9. The CDR3 is 17 amino acids. Germline CDR1 SGHVS, CDR2 FNYEAQ.

The V and J genes are TRBV7-2 and TRBJ1-4, with 7 nucleotides matching TRBD1. Trimming at V came to 2 bases and at J to 0 bases, leaving 9 bases not matched to a gene. The CDR3 is made up of 18 amino acids. Germline V gene data show CDR1 as SGHTA and CDR2 as FQGNSA. The CDR3 is CASSLKGQRGATNEKLFF. The DNA for the CDR3 is TGTGCCAGCAGCTTAAAGGGACAGCGAGGGGCAACTAATGAAAAACTGTTTTTT.

CDR3 region: CASSPKGQGVSSYEQYF. DNA for the CDR3: TGTGCCAGCAGCCCCAAAGGACAGGGGGTTAGTTCCTACGAGCAGTACTTC. This chain links TRBV7-9 with TRBJ2-7; 10 bases are shared with TRBD1. Germline CDR1 SEHNR, CDR2 FQNEAQ (reference sequence). CDR3 length: 17 amino acids. V shed 5 bases and J 1 base; nucleotides not matched to a gene: 11.

The chain combines TRBV5-1 with TRBJ2-3, with D perhaps TRBD1 (6 bases). The V end lost 4 bases, the J end lost 5 bases, and 20 bases lay between the germline ends. Germline assignment: CDR1 SGHRS and CDR2 YFSETQ. CDR3 length: 16 residues. In DNA form, the CDR3 reads TGCGCCAGCAGCCTCGAGCGAAGGACAGCTATAGATACGCAGTATTTT. Its protein is CASSLERRTAIDTQYF.

CDR3 sequence reads: CASSAIAGSGADEQFF. The CDR3 DNA sequence: TGTGCCAGCAGCGCGATAGCGGGTTCCGGAGCTGATGAGCAGTTCTTC. The chain links TRBV9 to TRBJ2-1, with 7 bases aligning to TRBD2. Germline loops: CDR1 SGDLS, CDR2 YYNGEE. Unmatched junction bases numbered 14, after V lost 3 bases and J lost 8 bases. CDR3 length: 16 residues.

This chain uses TRBV9 with TRBJ2-6; D not resolved. Trimming stripped 3 bases from V and 1 base from J, with 8 bases between. The CDR3 is 15 amino acids. The V gene's germline CDR1 is SGDLS and CDR2 YYNGEE. The DNA of the CDR3 is TGTGCCAGCAGCGGTTTGAAGTCTGGGGCCAACGTCCTGACTTTC. As protein: CASSGLKSGANVLTF.

Only one count was recorded for this clone. The chain couples TRBV19 to TRBJ1-5; 10 bases agree with TRBD1. V shed 7 bases and J 7 bases; nucleotides not matched to a gene: 4. Per germline, CDR1 LNHDA and CDR2 SQIVND (reference sequence). The CDR3 is 13 residues long. The CDR3 DNA follows: TGTGCCAGTACCGGGACAGGGGACCAGCCCCAGCATTTT. Residues: CASTGTGDQPQHF.